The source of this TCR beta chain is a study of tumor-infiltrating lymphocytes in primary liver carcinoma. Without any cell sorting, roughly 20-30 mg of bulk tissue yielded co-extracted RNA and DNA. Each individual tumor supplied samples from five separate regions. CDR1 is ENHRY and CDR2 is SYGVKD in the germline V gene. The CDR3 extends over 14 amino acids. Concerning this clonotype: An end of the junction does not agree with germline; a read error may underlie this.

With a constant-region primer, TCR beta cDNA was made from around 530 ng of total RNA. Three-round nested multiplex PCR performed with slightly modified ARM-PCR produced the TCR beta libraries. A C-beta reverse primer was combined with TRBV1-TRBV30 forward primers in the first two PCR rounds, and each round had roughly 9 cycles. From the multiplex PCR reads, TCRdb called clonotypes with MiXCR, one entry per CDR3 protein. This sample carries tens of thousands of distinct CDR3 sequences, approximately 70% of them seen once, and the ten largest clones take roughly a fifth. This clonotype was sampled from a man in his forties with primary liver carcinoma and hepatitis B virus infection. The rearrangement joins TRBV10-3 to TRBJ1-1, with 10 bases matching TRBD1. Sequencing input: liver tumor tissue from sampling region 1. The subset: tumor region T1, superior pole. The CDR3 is CDIIETGGNTEAFF. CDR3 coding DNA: TGTGACATCATTGAGACAGGGGGCAATACTGAAGCTTTCTTT.